This TCR beta chain was obtained from a study of CD8 T cells in ankylosing spondylitis. As to this clonotype: Its antigen is still unknown.

Germline CDR1 LNHDA, CDR2 SQIVND (reference sequence). The CDR3 runs to 16 residues. V trimming: 3 bases; J trimming: 4 bases; junction bases outside the gene matches: 10. Study-level findings and limits: Some motif variants had been reported before (in reactive arthritis synovial fluid and blood). The clones that were linked to disease were reported to be significantly enriched in matched synovial fluid samples from ankylosing spondylitis patients. Clones linked to the disease showed a CD8+ phenotype. They occurred at relatively low frequencies in peripheral blood. Made up of eight highly homologous variants, a TCR beta motif appeared characteristic of ankylosing spondylitis blood.

Researchers built TCR beta libraries using quantitative 5'-RACE with molecular barcodes. In TCRdb, the 5' RACE reads were re-called with MiXCR into one record per CDR3 protein. The sample yields around 220,000 distinct CDR3 sequences, around 16% seen once. Sequencing input: blood, either unsorted or a sorted T cell fraction (not recorded which). The rearrangement uses TRBV19 and TRBJ2-7; 9 nucleotides align to TRBD1. The source is a male donor with ankylosing spondylitis. Written as DNA, the CDR3 is TGTGCCAGTAGTATCGGGGTTGGGGACAGGGCGTACGAGCAGTACTTC. Its protein product is CASSIGVGDRAYEQYF.